The T cell receptor (beta chain) described here comes from a study of cytomegalovirus exposure and HLA in healthy donors. In the study overall: Membership in the Caucasian-associated ancestry cluster was found for about 84% of fewer than 450 genotyped donors.

With 60 Vbeta and 13 Jbeta primers, the PCR was carried out. Sequencing used immunoSEQ multiplex PCR; TCRdb keeps in-frame clones, though not all of them. The sample shows some 180,000 clones, roughly 8.7% of them seen only once. Germline trimming cut 5 bases from V and 7 bases from J; bases unmatched to any gene: 6. CDR3 length equals 13 residues. In germline, CDR1 is SGHAT, CDR2 FQNNGV. This clone turned up a few times. Sequenced sample: PBMCs. The TCR comes from a woman younger than 45 in good health and CMV-seropositive. The rearrangement joins TRBV11-2 to TRBJ1-1; 8 positions agree with TRBD1. The CDR3 DNA is TGTGCCAGCAGCACTGGGACAGGTGGTGAAGCTTTCTTT. It translates to CASSTGTGGEAFF.